Sequencing of this T cell receptor beta chain was carried out in a study of T-cell reconstitution after alpha-beta-depleted transplantation in children. This clonotype has at least ten counts. TCRbeta library construction was performed incorporating unique molecular identifiers. Via MiXCR, TCRdb re-called the PCR reads, giving one row per CDR3 protein. The sample has roughly 300,000 distinct CDR3 sequences; around 10% are singletons. Germline assignment: CDR1 DFQATT and CDR2 SNEGSKA (reference sequence). The ends were cut back, 1 base at V and 5 bases at J, with 12 bases in the middle. The CDR3 spans 13 residues.

The chain is built from TRBV20-1 and TRBJ2-7; a possible D gene is TRBD1 (6 bases). Source: peripheral blood, taken 180 days after TCRalphabeta/CD19-depleted stem cell transplant. This TCR was recovered from a male patient between 2 and 15 years old who had a stem cell transplant for chronic granulomatous disease, so the T cells may come from the graft donor. CDR3 DNA sequence: TGCAGTGCTAGAGTTACAGGGTACGACGAGCAGTACTTC. This gives the protein CSARVTGYDEQYF.